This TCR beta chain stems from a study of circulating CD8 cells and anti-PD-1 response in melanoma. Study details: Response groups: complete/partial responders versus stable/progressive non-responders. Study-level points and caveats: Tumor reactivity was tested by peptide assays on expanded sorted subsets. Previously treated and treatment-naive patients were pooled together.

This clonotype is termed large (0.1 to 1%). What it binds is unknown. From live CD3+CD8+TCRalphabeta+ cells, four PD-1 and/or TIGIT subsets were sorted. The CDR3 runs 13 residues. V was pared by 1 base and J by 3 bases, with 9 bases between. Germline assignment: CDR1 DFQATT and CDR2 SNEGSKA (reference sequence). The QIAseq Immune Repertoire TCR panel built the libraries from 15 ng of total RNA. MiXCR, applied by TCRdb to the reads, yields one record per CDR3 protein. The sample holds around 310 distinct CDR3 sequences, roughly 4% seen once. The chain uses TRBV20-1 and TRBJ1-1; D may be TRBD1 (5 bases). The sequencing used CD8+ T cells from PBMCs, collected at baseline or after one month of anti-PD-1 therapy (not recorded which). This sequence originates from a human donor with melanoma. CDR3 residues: CSARGQGHTEAFF. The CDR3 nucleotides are TGCAGTGCTAGAGGGCAGGGACACACTGAAGCTTTCTTT.